The next 29 T cell receptor beta chains were all read from a single sample in a study of regulatory T cells in long-lasting Graves disease (dated by TCRdb to the early 2020s). Libraries were made using multiplex PCR. The sequencer listed for this sample is Illumina HiSeq 4000. TCR beta libraries were built with iRepertoire HTBI primers and Arm-PCR amplification of CDR3 regions. TCRdb trimmed public reads at Q25 via fastp, called clones via MiXCR and kept in-frame beta chains. All rows with the same CDR3 protein become a single entry with the most common DNA and genes. In this sample the table shows some 560,000 distinct CDR3 sequences, approximately 16% of which occur a single time. 20% to 25% of the sample is in the top ten clones. The sample's time point label, in plain terms: newly diagnosed GD, antithyroid drugs for less than 3 months. RNA was extracted from PBMCs in TRIzol for both TCR sequencing and RNA sequencing.

The same specimen was also included in a second study, on T cells in Graves' hyperthyroidism and ophthalmopathy.

Material: peripheral blood mononuclear cells (PBMCs), obtained at new diagnosis, from a patient treated with antithyroid drugs. Source of these receptors: a woman aged 35-65 years with Graves disease. Donor details come from another sample of the same person, matched by shared clones.

CDR3 amino acids: CASSLGAFTNSYNEQFF. The CDR3 nucleotides read TGTGCCAGCAGCTTAGGCGCTTTCACCAACTCCTACAATGAGCAGTTCTTC. The V call is TRBV7-6, the J call TRBJ2-1; D gene ambiguous. This CDR3 region has 17 residues. Trimming took 1 base from V and 0 from J, leaving 13 bases between them. The germline V gene encodes CDR1 SGHVS and CDR2 FNYEAQ.

CDR3 region: CASSSQNQPQHF. The CDR3 coding sequence is TGTGCCAGCAGTTCCCAGAATCAGCCCCAGCATTTT. The V call is TRBV7-9, the J call TRBJ1-5; D not resolved. This CDR3 contains 12 residues. V was shortened by 6 bases and J by 4 bases, with 7 bases between the two germline ends. The V gene's germline CDR1 is SEHNR and CDR2 FQNEAQ (reference sequence).

The sample holds a few counts of this clonotype. The chain has TRBV20-1 and TRBJ2-1; D perhaps matches TRBD1 (7 bases). CDR3 length: 14 amino acids. Germline V lookup: CDR1 DFQATT, CDR2 SNEGSKA (reference sequence). Trimming left V 5 bases short and J 3 bases short, with 14 bases between. Written as DNA, the CDR3 is TGCAGTGCTGCGCTCCAGGGGGGCTACAATGAGCAGTTCTTC. It encodes CSAALQGGYNEQFF.

In this sample, this clonotype turned up many times. The V call is TRBV6-1, the J call TRBJ2-2; D unresolved. From germline, CDR1 is MNHNS and CDR2 SASEGT. The germline V and J ends were trimmed by 6 bases and 0 bases, with 11 bases remaining between them. The CDR3 length is 15 residues. CDR3 sequence reads: CASSLGPPNTGELFF. The CDR3 nucleotides read TGTGCCAGCAGCCTCGGACCCCCGAACACCGGGGAGCTGTTTTTT.

This clonotype has at least ten counts. The V call is TRBV14, the J call TRBJ1-2; no clear D. The CDR3 runs to 12 residues. CDR1 is SGHDN and CDR2 is FVKESK in the germline V gene. Trimming removed 2 bases from V and 7 bases from J, with 8 bases in between. The CDR3 loop is CASSQTTGGYTF. The CDR3 DNA reads TGTGCCAGCAGCCAAACCACGGGTGGCTACACCTTC. The complete variable domain, with remaining parts taken from reference TRBV14 and TRBJ1-2, reads EAGVTQFPSHSVIEKGQTVTLRCDPISGHDNLYWYRRVMGKEIKFLLHFVKESKQDESGMPNNRFLAERTGGTYSTLKVQPAELEDSGVYFCASSQTTGGYTFGSGTRLTVV.

The V and J genes are TRBV10-3 and TRBJ1-2; D gene uncertain. Trimming cost V 5 bases and J 6 bases, with 13 bases left between them. CDR3 length equals 13 residues. Germline CDR1 ENHRY, CDR2 SYGVKD. The chain's CDR3 is CAISPDGTHGYTF. CDR3 sequence (DNA): TGTGCCATCAGTCCTGACGGAACCCATGGCTACACCTTC.

This clonotype was recorded at least ten times. The chain joins TRBV18 to TRBJ1-5; the D is unclear. CDR3 length: 14 amino acids. The germline V gene encodes CDR1 KGHSH and CDR2 LQKENI. Trimming took off 6 bases at V and 1 base at J, with 10 bases between the two ends. The CDR3: CASSGGGSNQPQHF. The CDR3 DNA follows: TGTGCCAGCTCGGGAGGTGGGAGCAATCAGCCCCAGCATTTT.

The V call is TRBV24-1, the J call TRBJ2-1; TRBD1 agrees at 8 bases. The CDR3 has 16 residues. The V and J ends lost 7 bases and 4 bases, in that order; junction bases with no gene match: 11. Germline CDR1 reads KGHDR; CDR2 reads SFDVKD. In DNA, the CDR3 is TGTGCCACCAGCCAGGGGGCCTTACCCCCTTACAATGAGCAGTTCTTC. Protein: CATSQGALPPYNEQFF.

This clonotype has a handful of counts. The chain has TRBV3-1 and TRBJ2-1; 7 bases match TRBD1. The V and J ends lost 4 bases and 4 bases, in that order; junction bases with no gene match: 13. The CDR3 has 17 amino acids. Germline V gene lookup returns CDR1 LGHDT and CDR2 YNNKEL (reference sequence). This CDR3 reads CASSRGGDGAAYNEQFF. The CDR3 DNA sequence: TGTGCCAGCAGCCGAGGGGGCGATGGGGCGGCTTACAATGAGCAGTTCTTC.

This clonotype was found many times. Compared with germline, one end of the junction differs, possibly owing to a read error. This chain connects TRBV6-1 to TRBJ2-1, with D possibly being TRBD1 or TRBD2 (5 bases each). CDR1 and CDR2 (germline): MNHNS, SASEGT. The CDR3 length is 15 residues. The CDR3 is CASREGAPSGNEQFF. Here the CDR3 DNA reads TGTGCCAGCAGGGAAGGGGCCCCAAGCGGCAATGAGCAGTTCTTC.

Only a few counts were recorded for this clonotype. The chain links TRBV7-2 to TRBJ1-2, with D possibly matching TRBD1 (5 bases). The length of the CDR3 is 14 residues. The germline gives CDR1 SGHTA, CDR2 FQGNSA. The V end lost 4 bases, the J end lost 8 bases, and 17 bases lay between the germline ends. Here the CDR3 reads CASSSMDITEGYTF. The CDR3 DNA sequence: TGTGCCAGCAGCTCCATGGACATAACAGAAGGCTACACCTTC.

This clonotype appeared a few times. The genes are TRBV20-1 and TRBJ2-3; 14 nucleotides align to TRBD2. Unmatched junction bases numbered 2, after V lost 2 bases and J lost 4 bases. The CDR3 totals 15 residues. Germline CDR1 DFQATT, CDR2 SNEGSKA (reference sequence). The CDR3 DNA reads as TGCAGTGCTAGACGACTAGCGGGGGGGGCAGATACGCAGTATTTT. Its translation: CSARRLAGGADTQYF.

This clonotype occurred many times. The V and J genes are TRBV30 and TRBJ2-3; D possibly corresponds to TRBD2 (5 bases). V lost 4 bases to trimming and J lost 0 bases, with 11 bases between them. From germline, CDR1 is GTSNPN and CDR2 SVGIG (reference sequence). This CDR3 region has 14 residues. CDR3 in amino acids: CAWNLGLSTDTQYF. For the CDR3, the DNA is TGTGCCTGGAACCTAGGACTGAGCACAGATACGCAGTATTTT.

The rearrangement uses TRBV5-4 and TRBJ1-2, with 10 nucleotides matching TRBD1. Looked up from germline, CDR1 is SGHNT and CDR2 is YYREEE (reference sequence). J lost 3 bases, V lost 5 bases, and 4 bases had no gene match. This CDR3 is 14 amino acids long. In DNA form, the CDR3 reads TGTGCCAGCAGGGGGACAGGGGTAGACTATGGCTACACCTTC. This codes for CASRGTGVDYGYTF.

Many counts were recorded for this clonotype. The rearrangement links TRBV2 to TRBJ2-1, with D uncertain. Trimming cost V 7 bases and J 0 bases, with 10 bases left between them. The CDR3 length is 14 residues. Germline V gene data show CDR1 as SNHLY and CDR2 as FYNNEI. The CDR3 spells CASKRTGSYNEQFF. CDR3 coding DNA: TGTGCCAGCAAAAGGACGGGCTCCTACAATGAGCAGTTCTTC.

This clonotype appeared many times. This rearrangement joins TRBV9 to TRBJ2-1, with 9 bases that match TRBD2. The CDR3 spans 17 residues. Germline V lookup: CDR1 SGDLS, CDR2 YYNGEE. The V and J ends lost 6 bases and 2 bases, in that order; junction bases with no gene match: 12. CDR3 sequence: CASTSSGAYAPYNEQFF. The CDR3 DNA follows: TGTGCCAGCACCTCTAGCGGGGCTTATGCTCCCTACAATGAGCAGTTCTTC.

This clonotype was recorded many times. The CDR3 sequence: CASSLIGQEKSNQPQHF. CDR3 sequence (DNA): TGTGCCAGCAGCTTAATCGGACAGGAAAAAAGCAATCAGCCCCAGCATTTT. The chain links TRBV7-3 to TRBJ1-5, with 7 nucleotides matching TRBD1. The CDR3 sequence is 17 residues long. Germline V gene sequence: CDR1 SGHTA, CDR2 FQGTGA. V dropped 1 base and J dropped 1; count of bases not matched to a gene: 7.

This clonotype has at least ten counts. The gene calls are TRBV24-1 and TRBJ2-1; a possible D gene is TRBD1 (5 bases). The V end was cut by 1 base, the J end by 8 bases, with 8 bases between. The CDR3 is made up of 13 amino acids. The germline gives CDR1 KGHDR, CDR2 SFDVKD. This chain's CDR3 is CATSDFGRDEQFF. In nucleotides, the CDR3 is TGTGCCACCAGTGATTTCGGCAGGGATGAGCAGTTCTTC.

This chain connects TRBV24-1 to TRBJ1-3; the D is unclear. The V end was cut by 5 bases, the J end by 2 bases, with 6 bases between. This CDR3 is 13 amino acids long. Germline assignment: CDR1 KGHDR and CDR2 SFDVKD. CDR3 region: CATSGGAGNTIYF. The DNA for the CDR3 is TGTGCCACCAGTGGCGGGGCTGGAAACACCATATATTTT.

This clonotype was seen a handful of times. V and J are TRBV4-1 and TRBJ2-3; D gene unclear. This CDR3 is 13 amino acids long. The V end was cut by 1 base, the J end by 2 bases, with 4 bases between. Germline CDR1 and CDR2: MGHRA and YSYEKL. The CDR3 nucleotides read TGCGCCAGCAGCCAAGTATTCACAGATACGCAGTATTTT. Residues: CASSQVFTDTQYF.

This clonotype has just a few counts. The rearrangement uses TRBV9 and TRBJ1-6, with TRBD1 matching over 9 bases. The CDR3 runs to 15 residues. Germline V gives CDR1 SGDLS, CDR2 YYNGEE. V lost 3 bases to trimming and J lost 7 bases; unmatched junction nucleotides: 5. CDR3 sequence reads: CASSDRTGVNSPLHF. CDR3 in DNA: TGTGCCAGCAGCGACCGGACAGGGGTGAATTCACCCCTCCACTTT.

This clonotype was seen at least ten times. The rearrangement uses TRBV2 and TRBJ1-4; D gene uncertain. CDR3 length: 16 residues. The V and J ends lost 4 bases and 2 bases respectively, with 14 bases between them. Germline V lookup: CDR1 SNHLY, CDR2 FYNNEI. The CDR3 loop reads CASSVFGAVTNEKLFF. The CDR3 bases are TGTGCCAGCAGTGTATTTGGCGCAGTCACTAATGAAAAACTGTTTTTT.

This clonotype was picked up a small number of times. The J gene is TRBJ2-1, the V gene TRBV7-9; 12 nucleotides agree with TRBD2. The CDR3 has 15 residues. Germline V CDR1 and CDR2: SEHNR, FQNEAQ (reference sequence). With V trimmed by 1 base and J by 6 bases, 1 base remained unmatched. CDR3 loop: CASSLEGLAGNEQFF. The DNA for the CDR3 is TGTGCCAGCAGCTTAGAGGGACTAGCGGGCAATGAGCAGTTCTTC.

V and J are TRBV9 and TRBJ2-5; TRBD1 or TRBD2 may be the D gene (5 bases each). V was cut by 4 bases and J by 7 bases, with 17 bases left in between. The CDR3 consists of 14 residues. The germline CDR1 and CDR2 sequences are SGDLS and YYNGEE. CDR3 amino acids: CASSLGPDGGTQYF. DNA for the CDR3: TGTGCCAGCAGCTTGGGACCCGATGGTGGGACCCAGTACTTC.

The chain has TRBV5-5 and TRBJ2-7; tentative D call: TRBD1 (5 bases). V was pared by 6 bases and J by 0 bases, with 10 bases between. The CDR3 spans 13 residues. CDR1 is SGHKS and CDR2 is YYEKEE in the germline V gene (reference sequence). The CDR3 DNA sequence: TGTGCCAGCAACAAGGGGCCCTCCTACGAGCAGTACTTC. It encodes CASNKGPSYEQYF. The variable domain in full, with the rest retrieved from reference TRBV5-5 and TRBJ2-7, is DAGVTQSPTHLIKTRGQQVTLRCSPISGHKSVSWYQQVLGQGPQFIFQYYEKEERGRGNFPDRFSARQFPNYSSELNVNALLLGDSALYLCASNKGPSYEQYFGPGTRLTVT.

This clonotype has at least ten counts. V is TRBV2 and J is TRBJ1-2, with 7 bases matching TRBD1. V was pared by 1 base and J by 2 bases, with 4 bases of the junction left unmatched. Germline CDR1 SNHLY, CDR2 FYNNEI. The CDR3 is made up of 15 amino acids. The CDR3 loop reads CASSEETGYNYGYTF. CDR3 bases: TGTGCCAGCAGTGAAGAGACAGGGTACAACTATGGCTACACCTTC.

This clonotype has just a few counts. Compared with germline, one end of the junction differs, possibly owing to a read error. The chain has TRBV19 and TRBJ2-1; D might be TRBD1 or TRBD2, each matching 5 bases. Germline loops: CDR1 LNHDA, CDR2 SQIVND (reference sequence). The CDR3 consists of 11 residues. CDR3 sequence reads: CASSLGRARYF. The CDR3 region has the DNA TGTGCCAGTAGTCTGGGACGGGCGAGGTACTTC.

This chain uses TRBV18 with TRBJ2-2, with no clear D. V was shortened by 2 bases and J by 5 bases, with 15 bases between the two germline ends. The CDR3 totals 16 residues. Germline CDR1 is KGHSH and CDR2 is LQKENI. The CDR3 here is CASSPALLVTTGELFF. CDR3 DNA sequence: TGTGCCAGCTCACCAGCCCTATTGGTGACTACCGGGGAGCTGTTTTTT.

Many counts were recorded for this clonotype. The chain links TRBV6-1 to TRBJ2-7, with 8 bases matching TRBD1. CDR3 length: 16 residues. Germline trimming cut 1 base from V and 4 bases from J; bases unmatched to any gene: 9. Germline lookup yields CDR1 MNHNS and CDR2 SASEGT. CDR3 region: CASSEGWDRQGYEQYF. CDR3 coding DNA: TGTGCCAGCAGTGAAGGATGGGACCGACAGGGGTACGAGCAGTACTTC.